This T cell receptor beta chain came from a study of long-term antiretroviral therapy in people with HIV. With survey level as its setting, the immunoSEQ assay was v3.0. The table came from immunoSEQ multiplex PCR; TCRdb's copy has only in-frame clones and leaves some out. The table lists some 15,000 clones, approximately 90% of them singletons, with roughly 12% in the top ten. The V end lost 2 bases, the J end lost 3 bases, and 8 bases lay between the germline ends. The CDR3 is made up of 13 amino acids. Germline V gene sequence: CDR1 MNHEY, CDR2 SVGAGI. Post-ART PBMC samples numbered at least two per donor, and pre-ART ones at least one.

The TCR originated in a man in his fifties or sixties with HIV. Sequencing was performed on unsorted PBMCs, taken 6.9 years after starting antiretroviral therapy. This chain joins TRBV6-5 and TRBJ2-7; D is ambiguous. For the CDR3, the DNA is TGTGCCAGCAGTTACGGACGCATCTACGAGCAGTACTTC. The encoded protein is CASSYGRIYEQYF.